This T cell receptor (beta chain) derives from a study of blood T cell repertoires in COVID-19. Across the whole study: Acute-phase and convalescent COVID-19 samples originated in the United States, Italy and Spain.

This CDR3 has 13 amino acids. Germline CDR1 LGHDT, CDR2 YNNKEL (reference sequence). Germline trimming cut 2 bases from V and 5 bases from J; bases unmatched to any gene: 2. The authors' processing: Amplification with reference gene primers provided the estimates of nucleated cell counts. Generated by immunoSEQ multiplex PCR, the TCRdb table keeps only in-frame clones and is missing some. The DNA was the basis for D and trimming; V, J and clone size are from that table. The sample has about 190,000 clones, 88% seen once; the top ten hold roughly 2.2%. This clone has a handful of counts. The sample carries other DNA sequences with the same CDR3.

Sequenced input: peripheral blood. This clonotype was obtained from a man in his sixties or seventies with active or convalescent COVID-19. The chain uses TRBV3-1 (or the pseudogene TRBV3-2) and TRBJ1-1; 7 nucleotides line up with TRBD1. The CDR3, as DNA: TGTGCCAGCAGCCAAAGGGGGCGGACTGAAGCTTTCTTT. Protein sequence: CASSQRGRTEAFF.